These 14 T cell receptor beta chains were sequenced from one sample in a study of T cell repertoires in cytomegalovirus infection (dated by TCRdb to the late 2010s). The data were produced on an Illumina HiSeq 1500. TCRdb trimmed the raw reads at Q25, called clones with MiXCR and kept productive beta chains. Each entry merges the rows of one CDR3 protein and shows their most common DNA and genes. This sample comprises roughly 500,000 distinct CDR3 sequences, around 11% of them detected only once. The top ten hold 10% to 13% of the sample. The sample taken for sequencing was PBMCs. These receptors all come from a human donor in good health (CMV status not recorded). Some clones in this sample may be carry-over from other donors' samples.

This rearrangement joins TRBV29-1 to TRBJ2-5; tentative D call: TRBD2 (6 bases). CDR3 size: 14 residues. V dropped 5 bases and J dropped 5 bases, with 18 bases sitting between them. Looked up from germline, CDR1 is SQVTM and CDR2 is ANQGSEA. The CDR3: CSVKGRLGGETQYF. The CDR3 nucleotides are TGCAGCGTTAAAGGTCGGCTAGGAGGGGAGACCCAGTACTTC.

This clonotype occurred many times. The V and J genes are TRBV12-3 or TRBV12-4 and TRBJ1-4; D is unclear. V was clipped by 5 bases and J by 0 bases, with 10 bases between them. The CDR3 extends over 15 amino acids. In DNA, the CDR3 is TGTGCCAGCAGTATACTGGGTGCAACTAATGAAAAACTGTTTTTT. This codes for CASSILGATNEKLFF.

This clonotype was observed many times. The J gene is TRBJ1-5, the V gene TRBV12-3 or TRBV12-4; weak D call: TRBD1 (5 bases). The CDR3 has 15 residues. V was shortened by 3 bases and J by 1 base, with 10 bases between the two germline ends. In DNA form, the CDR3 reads TGTGCCAGCAGTTTCAGGGATAAGAGCAATCAGCCCCAGCATTTT. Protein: CASSFRDKSNQPQHF.

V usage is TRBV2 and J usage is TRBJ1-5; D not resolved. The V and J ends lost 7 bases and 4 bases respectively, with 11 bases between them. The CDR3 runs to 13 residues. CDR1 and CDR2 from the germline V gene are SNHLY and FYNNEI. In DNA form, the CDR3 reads TGTGCCAGCAAGGTAATAGGGAATCAGCCCCAGCATTTT. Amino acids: CASKVIGNQPQHF.

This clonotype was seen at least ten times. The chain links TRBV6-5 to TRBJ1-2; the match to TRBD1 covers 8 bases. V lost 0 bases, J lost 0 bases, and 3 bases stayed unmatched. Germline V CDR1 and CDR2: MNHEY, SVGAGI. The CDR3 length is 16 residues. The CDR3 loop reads CASSYSQGATNYGYTF. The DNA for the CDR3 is TGTGCCAGCAGTTACTCCCAGGGGGCGACTAACTATGGCTACACCTTC.

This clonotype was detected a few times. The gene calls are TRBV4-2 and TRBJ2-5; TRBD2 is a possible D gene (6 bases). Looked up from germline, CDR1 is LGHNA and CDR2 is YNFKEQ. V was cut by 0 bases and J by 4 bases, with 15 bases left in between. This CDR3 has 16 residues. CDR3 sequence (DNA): TGTGCCAGCAGCCAAGAAAGGACTACTTCATCAGAGACCCAGTACTTC. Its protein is CASSQERTTSSETQYF.

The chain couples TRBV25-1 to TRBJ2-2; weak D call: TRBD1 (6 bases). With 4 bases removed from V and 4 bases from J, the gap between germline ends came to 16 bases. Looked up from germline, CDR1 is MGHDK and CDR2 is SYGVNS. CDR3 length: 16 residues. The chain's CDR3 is CASSATGSLGTGELFF. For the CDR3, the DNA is TGTGCCAGCAGTGCCACAGGGTCCCTCGGCACCGGGGAGCTGTTTTTT.

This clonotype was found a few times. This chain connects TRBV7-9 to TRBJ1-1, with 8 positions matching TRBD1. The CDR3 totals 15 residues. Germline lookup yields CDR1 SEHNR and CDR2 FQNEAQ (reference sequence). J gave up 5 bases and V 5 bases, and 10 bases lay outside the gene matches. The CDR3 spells CASSPRTGPRTEAFF. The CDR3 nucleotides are TGTGCCAGCAGCCCCCGGACAGGGCCGCGGACTGAAGCTTTCTTT.

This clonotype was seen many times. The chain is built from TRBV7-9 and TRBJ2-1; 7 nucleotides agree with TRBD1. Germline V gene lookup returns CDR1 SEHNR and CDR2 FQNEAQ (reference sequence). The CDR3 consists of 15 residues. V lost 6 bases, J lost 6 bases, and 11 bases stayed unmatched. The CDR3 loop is CASRLQGEGANEQFF. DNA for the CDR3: TGTGCCAGCAGACTTCAGGGTGAGGGGGCCAATGAGCAGTTCTTC.

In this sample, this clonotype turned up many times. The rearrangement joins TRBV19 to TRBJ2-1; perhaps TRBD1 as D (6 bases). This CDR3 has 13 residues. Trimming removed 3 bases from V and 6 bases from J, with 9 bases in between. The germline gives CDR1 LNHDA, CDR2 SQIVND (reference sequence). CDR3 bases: TGTGCCAGTAGTATCCGCAGGGGCAATGAGCAGTTCTTC. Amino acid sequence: CASSIRRGNEQFF.

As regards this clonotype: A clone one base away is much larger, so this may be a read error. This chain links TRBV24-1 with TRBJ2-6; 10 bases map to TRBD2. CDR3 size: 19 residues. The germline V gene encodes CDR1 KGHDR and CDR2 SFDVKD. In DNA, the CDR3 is TGTGCCACCAGTGACCCACGAACTAGCGGGATTTCTGGGGCCAACGTCCAGACTTTC. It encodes CATSDPRTSGISGANVQTF.

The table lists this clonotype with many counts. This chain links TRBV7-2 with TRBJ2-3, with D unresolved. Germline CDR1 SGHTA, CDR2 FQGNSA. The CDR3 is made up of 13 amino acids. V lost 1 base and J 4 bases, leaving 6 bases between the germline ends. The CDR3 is CASSLVSPDTQYF. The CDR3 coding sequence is TGTGCCAGCAGCTTAGTGAGTCCAGATACGCAGTATTTT.

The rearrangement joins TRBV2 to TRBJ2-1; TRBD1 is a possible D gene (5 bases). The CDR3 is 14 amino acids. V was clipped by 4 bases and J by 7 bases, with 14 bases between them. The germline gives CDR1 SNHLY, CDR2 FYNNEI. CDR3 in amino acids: CASSVPPGHNEQFF. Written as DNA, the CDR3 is TGTGCCAGCAGTGTCCCCCCAGGGCATAATGAGCAGTTCTTC.

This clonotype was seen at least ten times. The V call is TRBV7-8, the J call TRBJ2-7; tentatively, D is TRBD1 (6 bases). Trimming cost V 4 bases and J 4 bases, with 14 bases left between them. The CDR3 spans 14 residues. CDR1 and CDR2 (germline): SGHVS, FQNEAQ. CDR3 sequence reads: CASSSGLGGYEQYF. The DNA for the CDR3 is TGTGCCAGCAGCTCCGGGCTAGGGGGTTACGAGCAGTACTTC.